This T cell receptor beta chain was sequenced during a study of blood T cell repertoires in COVID-19 (dated by TCRdb to the early 2020s). About the study as a whole: Samples covering the acute and convalescent phases of COVID-19 were provided by collaborators in the United States, Italy and Spain. The material from the prospective study consisted of cDNA or gDNA derived from T cells, B-cell-depleted T cells, or PBMCs. A de-identified subject ID, COVID-19 status, age in years and sex were almost always included in the sample metadata. The samples were drawn from the first 160 participants of the ongoing ImmuneRACE study and from some 1,300 subjects provided by 6 global collaborators. The repertoires were made available in a free public database intended to serve as a resource for research on the immune response to SARS-CoV-2. Where available, HLA class I and class II types were taken from metadata supplied by the sample provider and were not determined by assay-based typing. Deeply sampled blood TCRbeta repertoires from subjects exposed to, actively infected with, or recovered from COVID-19 were included in the dataset.

Findings and caveats that apply to the study as a whole: The amount of clinical and demographic metadata varied by source and participant and was provided uncurated.

At one collaborating source in Seattle, patients were enrolled during active infection and were followed longitudinally through the course of disease. The collaborating institutions used their own protocols to collect whole blood in K2EDTA tubes. For TCRbeta analysis, collaborators shipped samples as frozen whole blood, isolated PBMCs, or DNA extracted from either of those sample types. The CDR3 spans 16 residues, from the cysteine through the phenylalanine. The entry retains the CDR3 DNA only, 48 bases that are in frame from base 1. V is pared back by 1 base and J by 9 bases, with 16 bases lying between the germline termini. From the germline V gene, CDR1 is KGHSH and CDR2 is LQKENI. TCRbeta CDR3 regions were amplified from genomic DNA by means of the immunoSEQ Assay, a bias-controlled multiplex PCR. For the original study's pipeline: The number of nucleated cells in each sample was estimated by amplification of reference gene primers within the assay. To quantify the absolute abundance of each unique TCRbeta CDR3 rearrangement, sequence reads were collapsed and filtered. For each sample, productive Simpson clonality was calculated as the square root of Simpson's diversity index over productive rearrangements. The immuneACCESS repertoire file appears here via TCRdb, limited to in-frame rearrangements. These files lack a portion of the clones; in checked studies, under half of the deficit traces to unresolved V genes, and the cause of the others is not known. Clone size and V and J calls were adopted from that table, with D and trimming inferred from the DNA. The table for this sample lists over 130,000 clones; 88% of them were counted only once. Of the sample, under 3% falls within the top ten clones.

A note on this clone: This clone's antigen is unknown. Base-call qualities are not available, and no considerably larger clone is one nucleotide away.

The sequenced material came from peripheral blood. Rearrangement joined TRBV18 to TRBJ1-6; a weak D assignment points to TRBD1 (5 bases agree). This sequence was found in a human donor with COVID-19, enrolled during active disease. The donor label of this sample is uncertain. The DNA reads as follows: TGTGCCAGCTCACCACGGGGGACTCTCGCCGGTTCACCCCTCCACTTT. It codes for CASSPRGTLAGSPLHF.